The next 22 T cell receptor beta chains were all read from a single sample in a study of CD8 T cells in ankylosing spondylitis. MiXCR, applied by TCRdb to the 5' RACE reads, yields one record per CDR3 protein. The repertoire has more than 300,000 distinct CDR3 sequences, about 9.9% of them found once; the top ten carry around 8.4%. Material for sequencing was blood, either unsorted or a sorted T cell fraction (not recorded which). The source of these receptors is a female donor with ankylosing spondylitis or in good health (not recorded which).

This clonotype was seen at least ten times. The V call is TRBV29-1, the J call TRBJ2-7, with D possibly matching TRBD1 (5 bases). V was shortened by 6 bases and J by 3 bases, with 12 bases between the two germline ends. This CDR3 is built from 12 residues. Germline CDR1 SQVTM, CDR2 ANQGSEA. The CDR3 region has the DNA TGCAGCGTGGACAATCGTGGCTACGAGCAGTACTTC. Amino acids: CSVDNRGYEQYF.

This clonotype was seen only a few times. The gene calls are TRBV7-6 and TRBJ2-1, with D uncertain. The CDR3 is 16 residues long. V was pared by 6 bases and J by 7 bases, with 22 bases between. CDR1 SGHVS and CDR2 FNYEAQ come from the germline V gene. The CDR3 region is CASSPMRSQVGNEQFF. CDR3 nucleotide sequence: TGTGCCAGCAGTCCGATGAGGAGCCAGGTGGGGAATGAGCAGTTCTTC.

This clonotype turned up a few times. This chain uses TRBV11-2 with TRBJ2-6, with 7 bases lining up with TRBD1. The CDR3 has 18 amino acids. Losses at the gene ends were 1 base for V and 0 bases for J; bases not matched to a gene: 6. Germline CDR1 SGHAT, CDR2 FQNNGV. The chain's CDR3 is CASSLGGQISSGANVLTF. CDR3 in DNA: TGTGCCAGCAGCTTAGGGGGACAGATTAGCTCTGGGGCCAACGTCCTGACTTTC.

As DNA, the CDR3 is TGTGCCAGCACCCCGGGTATAGTCCACAATGAGCAGTTCTTC. This translates into CASTPGIVHNEQFF. The J gene is TRBJ2-1, the V gene TRBV12-3 or TRBV12-4; no clear D gene. Trimming took 7 bases from V and 5 from J, leaving 15 bases between them. This CDR3 is 14 amino acids long.

Regarding this clonotype: A read error may be the cause here, since a much bigger clone is one base away. The rearrangement links TRBV20-1 to TRBJ2-3, with 9 bases aligning to TRBD1. Germline V gives CDR1 DFQATT, CDR2 SNEGSKA (reference sequence). This CDR3 has 15 residues. CDR3: CSARARTGVTDAQYF. The CDR3 DNA sequence: TGCAGTGCTAGAGCCAGGACAGGGGTTACAGATGCGCAGTATTTT.

Many counts were recorded for this clonotype. The chain recombines TRBV3-1 with TRBJ2-3; D unresolved. Germline loops: CDR1 LGHDT, CDR2 YNNKEL (reference sequence). This CDR3 is built from 13 residues. V was clipped by 4 bases and J by 6 bases, with 11 bases between them. The CDR3 coding sequence is TGTGCCAGCAGCCTATTAGACGGGGATACGCAGTATTTT. It translates to CASSLLDGDTQYF.

Many counts were recorded for this clonotype. The chain uses TRBV5-1 and TRBJ2-7; a possible D gene is TRBD2 (5 bases). Trimming took off 0 bases at V and 5 bases at J, with 12 bases between the two ends. The CDR3 length is 14 residues. Germline CDR1 reads SGHRS; CDR2 reads YFSETQ. CDR3 loop: CASSLVAQNDEQYF. CDR3 coding DNA: TGCGCCAGCAGCTTGGTAGCGCAGAACGACGAGCAGTACTTC.

The sample holds many counts of this clonotype. This rearrangement joins TRBV29-1 to TRBJ2-3, with 7 nucleotides matching TRBD1. CDR3 size: 12 residues. J was trimmed by 5 bases and V by 2 bases; bases with no gene match: 1. Per the germline V gene, CDR1 is SQVTM and CDR2 is ANQGSEA. The CDR3 here is CSVEQGEDTQYF. In DNA form, the CDR3 reads TGCAGCGTTGAACAGGGGGAAGATACGCAGTATTTT.

This clonotype appeared a few times. Here the CDR3 reads CAISESLRNTIYF. DNA of the CDR3: TGTGCCATCAGTGAGTCACTACGAAACACCATATATTTT. The chain is built from TRBV10-3 and TRBJ1-3; D call uncertain. CDR3 length: 13 residues. V was clipped by 0 bases and J by 5 bases, with 5 bases between them. Germline V gene sequence: CDR1 ENHRY, CDR2 SYGVKD.

This clonotype was detected only a few times. The genes are TRBV6-4 and TRBJ2-1; tentatively, D is TRBD2 (5 bases). V lost 0 bases and J lost 12, with 12 bases in between. Germline CDR1 is MRHNA and CDR2 is SNTAGT. This CDR3 contains 13 residues. The CDR3 bases are TGTGCCAGCAGTGACTCGGACTTTCGGGGGCAGTTCTTC. It is translated as CASSDSDFRGQFF.

This clonotype was found a few times. The gene calls are TRBV5-1 and TRBJ2-5, with D perhaps TRBD2 (5 bases). Between the trimmed V and J ends, which lost 1 base and 6 bases, there was a span of 13 bases. This CDR3 has 14 amino acids. Germline values: CDR1 SGHRS, CDR2 YFSETQ. CDR3 amino acids: CASSLSFGVQTQYF. The CDR3 nucleotides are TGCGCCAGCAGCTTGAGTTTCGGGGTTCAGACCCAGTACTTC. The full variable domain, its missing parts supplied by reference TRBV5-1 and TRBJ2-5, is KAGVTQTPRYLIKTRGQQVTLSCSPISGHRSVSWYQQTPGQGLQFLFEYFSETQRNKGNFPGRFSGRQFSNSRSEMNVSTLELGDSALYLCASSLSFGVQTQYFGPGTRLLVL.

Turning to this clonotype: This may be a read error: a much more frequent sequence differs by one nucleotide. The CDR3 DNA sequence: TGCGGTGCTAGACCTGTGGCCCGACAGTTCCCCTACGAGCAGTACTTC. This codes for CGARPVARQFPYEQYF. The gene calls are TRBV20-1 and TRBJ2-7; weak D call: TRBD1 (5 bases). The germline V gene has CDR1 DFQATT and CDR2 SNEGSKA (reference sequence). There are 16 residues in the CDR3.

This clonotype appeared many times. J is TRBJ2-7 and V is TRBV27; 11 bases align to TRBD2. V shed 1 base and J 1 base; nucleotides not matched to a gene: 6. The CDR3 covers 17 residues. CDR1 and CDR2 from the germline V gene are MNHEY and SMNVEV (reference sequence). The DNA of the CDR3 is TGTGCCAGCAGTTTATACGGGACTAGCGGACTATCCTACGAGCAGTACTTC. Protein: CASSLYGTSGLSYEQYF.

The sample holds many counts of this clonotype. The gene calls are TRBV5-1 and TRBJ2-2, with TRBD2 matching 9 bases. V gave up 7 bases and J gave up 8 bases; unmatched junction bases: 12. The CDR3 is 15 residues long. Germline V CDR1 and CDR2: SGHRS, YFSETQ. The CDR3 sequence: CASGPVAGVAGELFF. CDR3 bases: TGCGCCAGCGGACCAGTAGCGGGAGTCGCTGGGGAGCTGTTTTTT.

This clonotype was counted ten times or more. This chain uses TRBV5-1 with TRBJ2-5; TRBD2 matches at 7 bases. The length of the CDR3 is 13 residues. The trim removed 2 bases at V and 3 bases at J, leaving 1 base unmatched. The germline gives CDR1 SGHRS, CDR2 YFSETQ. The CDR3 region has the DNA TGCGCCAGCAGCTTTGGGGGGGAAGAGACCCAGTACTTC. Encoded protein: CASSFGGEETQYF.

This clonotype was observed at least ten times. The chain couples TRBV10-1 to TRBJ2-2, with TRBD1 identical over 10 bases. Germline V gene lookup returns CDR1 WNHNN and CDR2 SYGVQD (reference sequence). This CDR3 contains 14 residues. V gave up 6 bases and J gave up 3 bases; unmatched junction bases: 1. The CDR3 loop reads CASRGTGDTGELFF. For the CDR3, the DNA is TGCGCCAGCAGGGGGACAGGGGACACCGGGGAGCTGTTTTTT.

The chain joins TRBV7-7 to TRBJ2-5, with 12 bases lining up with TRBD2. This CDR3 is 16 amino acids long. The V gene's germline CDR1 is SSHAT and CDR2 FNYEAQ (reference sequence). V gave up 4 bases and J gave up 1 base; unmatched junction bases: 4. CDR3 amino acids: CASSSLGLAGQETQYF. The DNA for the CDR3 is TGTGCCAGCAGCTCATTGGGACTAGCGGGCCAAGAGACCCAGTACTTC.

This clonotype was picked up a small number of times. This chain joins TRBV5-1 and TRBJ2-7, with D possibly being TRBD1 (6 bases). The V end was cut by 0 bases, the J end by 6 bases, with 19 bases between. The CDR3 is made up of 16 amino acids. Per the germline V gene, CDR1 is SGHRS and CDR2 is YFSETQ. The CDR3 sequence: CASSLDTGMGALEQYF. Written as DNA, the CDR3 is TGCGCCAGCAGCTTGGATACAGGGATGGGGGCTCTCGAGCAGTACTTC. Combining the CDR3 with reference TRBV5-1 and TRBJ2-7 gives the whole variable domain KAGVTQTPRYLIKTRGQQVTLSCSPISGHRSVSWYQQTPGQGLQFLFEYFSETQRNKGNFPGRFSGRQFSNSRSEMNVSTLELGDSALYLCASSLDTGMGALEQYFGPGTRLTVT.

This clonotype was observed at least ten times. The chain couples TRBV5-1 to TRBJ2-1, with 7 bases matching TRBD2. The CDR3 is 16 amino acids. Losses at the gene ends were 0 bases for V and 1 base for J; bases not matched to a gene: 4. Germline V gene sequence: CDR1 SGHRS, CDR2 YFSETQ. Here the CDR3 DNA reads TGCGCCAGCAGCTTGGCCGGGGGGATTTCCTACAATGAGCAGTTCTTC. Translated: CASSLAGGISYNEQFF. Using reference TRBV5-1 and TRBJ2-1 for the parts outside the CDR3, the full variable domain is KAGVTQTPRYLIKTRGQQVTLSCSPISGHRSVSWYQQTPGQGLQFLFEYFSETQRNKGNFPGRFSGRQFSNSRSEMNVSTLELGDSALYLCASSLAGGISYNEQFFGPGTRLTVL.

The genes are TRBV5-6 and TRBJ2-3, with D unresolved. Trimming shortened V by 2 bases and J by 0 bases, and 7 bases separated the two germline ends. This CDR3 contains 14 residues. Germline V CDR1 and CDR2: SGHDT, YYEEEE. The chain's CDR3 is CASSFIVSTDTQYF. DNA for the CDR3: TGTGCCAGCAGCTTCATCGTAAGCACAGATACGCAGTATTTT.

In its sample, this clonotype was seen a few times. The chain joins TRBV7-9 to TRBJ2-7; 9 nucleotides line up with TRBD2. Germline CDR1 reads SEHNR; CDR2 reads FQNEAQ (reference sequence). The length of the CDR3 is 17 residues. Germline trimming cut 0 bases from V and 0 bases from J; bases unmatched to any gene: 6. Here the CDR3 DNA reads TGTGCCAGCAGCTTAGCGCTGTCGACTAGCGGCTCCTACGAGCAGTACTTC. This translates into CASSLALSTSGSYEQYF.

This clonotype has a handful of counts. J is TRBJ2-1 and V is TRBV20-1; TRBD2 matches at 13 bases. The length of the CDR3 is 19 residues. Per germline, CDR1 DFQATT and CDR2 SNEGSKA (reference sequence). With V trimmed by 2 bases and J by 2 bases, 12 bases remained unmatched. The CDR3 reads CSARLNQGLAGRTYNEQFF. The CDR3 DNA sequence: TGCAGTGCTAGACTAAATCAGGGACTAGCGGGACGGACCTACAATGAGCAGTTCTTC.